Listed below are T cell receptor beta chains from one sample, sequenced in a study of T-cell memory formation after mild COVID-19. In TCRdb, the 5' RACE reads were re-called with MiXCR into one record per CDR3 protein. The sample holds a few hundred thousand distinct CDR3 sequences; roughly 20% are singletons and the top ten take 12%. Sample: PBMCs or a T cell subset sorted from them (not recorded which). These receptors were collected from an adult woman who had mild COVID-19 (a few samples of this study predate the infection). Cell type and time point are not known. CDR3s include the opening cysteine and the closing phenylalanine or tryptophan. D genes are given only for firm matches. Clone size appears in some rows only: once, few, many, or a class for an expanded clone.

size	V	J	D	length	CDR3	DNA
many	TRBV12-3/TRBV12-4	TRBJ2-1	TRBD2	16	CASSHFAGGPYNEQFF	TGTGCCAGCAGTCACTTCGCGGGGGGGCCCTACAATGAGCAGTTCTTC
NA	TRBV29-1	TRBJ2-1	TRBD2	14	CSAAGTSANNEQFF	TGCAGCGCCGCTGGGACTAGCGCCAACAATGAGCAGTTCTTC
few	TRBV7-9	TRBJ2-6	NA	15	CASSLTFSGANVLTF	TGTGCCAGCAGTCTCACATTCTCTGGGGCCAACGTCCTGACTTTC
few	TRBV7-9	TRBJ2-5	NA	15	CASSLEPRTAGTQYF	TGTGCCAGCAGCTTAGAGCCTAGGACCGCGGGGACCCAGTACTTC
once	TRBV15	TRBJ2-7	NA	15	CATSSGGQSSYEQYF	TGTGCCACCAGCAGCGGGGGACAGAGCTCCTACGAGCAGTACTTC
few	TRBV5-1	TRBJ2-7	TRBD2	15	CASSRAGDPDYEQYF	TGCGCCAGCAGCCGGGCGGGGGACCCGGACTACGAGCAGTACTTC
many	TRBV10-3	TRBJ2-2	TRBD2	17	CAINQLAGGTNTGELFF	TGTGCCATCAACCAACTAGCGGGAGGAACGAACACCGGGGAGCTGTTTTTT
NA	TRBV6-6	TRBJ1-5	NA	14	CASRTDGPNQPQHF	TGTGCCAGCAGAACCGACGGTCCCAATCAGCCCCAGCATTTT
NA	TRBV29-1	TRBJ1-1	NA	12	CSVAAGIAEAFF	TGCAGCGTTGCGGCGGGGATCGCTGAAGCTTTCTTT
NA	TRBV5-1	TRBJ2-1	NA	16	CASSRDSSSAYNEQFF	TGCGCCAGCAGCAGAGATTCTAGTTCAGCCTACAATGAGCAGTTCTTC
NA	TRBV27	TRBJ2-5	TRBD2	15	CASSPLAPRGGTQYF	TGTGCCAGCAGTCCACTAGCGCCAAGGGGCGGGACCCAGTACTTC
NA	TRBV12-3/TRBV12-4	TRBJ1-2	NA	15	CASSITFGPNYGYTF	TGTGCCAGCAGTATCACCTTCGGCCCTAACTATGGCTACACCTTC
few	TRBV9	TRBJ2-1	TRBD2	15	CASSVGSGMYNEQFF	TGTGCCAGCAGCGTAGGTAGCGGGATGTACAATGAGCAGTTCTTC
few	TRBV6-5	TRBJ2-1	TRBD1	16	CASSSPRDRGLNEQFF	TGTGCCAGCAGTTCGCCACGGGACAGGGGGCTCAATGAGCAGTTCTTC
few	TRBV4-1	TRBJ1-2	NA	14	CASSQAAGTYGYTF	TGCGCCAGCAGCCAAGCGGCAGGGACCTATGGCTACACCTTC
many	TRBV5-1	TRBJ2-7	NA	15	CASSLGPTGLYEQYF	TGCGCCAGCAGCTTGGGTCCCACAGGGCTTTACGAGCAGTACTTC
NA	TRBV27	TRBJ2-1	NA	13	CASRLLRDNEQFF	TGTGCCAGCAGACTGCTGAGGGACAATGAGCAGTTCTTC
few	TRBV7-2	TRBJ2-5	NA	14	CASSPGRVQETQYF	TGTGCCAGCAGCCCGGGACGGGTCCAAGAGACCCAGTACTTC
few	TRBV7-9	TRBJ2-1	TRBD2	15	CASSLPGTRSNEQFF	TGTGCCAGCAGCTTACCCGGGACTAGGTCAAATGAGCAGTTCTTC
NA	TRBV5-1	TRBJ2-5	NA	15	CASGPAGIPGETQYF	TGCGCCAGCGGTCCTGCGGGGATACCGGGGGAGACCCAGTACTTC
many	TRBV7-2	TRBJ1-6	NA	15	CASSLEGARNSPLHF	TGTGCCAGCAGCTTAGAAGGGGCTAGGAATTCACCCCTCCACTTT
NA	TRBV4-3	TRBJ2-2	TRBD2	19	CASSQDKFPGLEFTGELFF	TGCGCCAGCAGCCAAGATAAGTTCCCGGGACTAGAGTTCACCGGGGAGCTGTTTTTT
NA	TRBV7-8	TRBJ1-1	NA	15	CASSSGWGIGTEAFF	TGTGCCAGCAGCTCAGGGTGGGGGATTGGGACTGAAGCTTTCTTT
few	TRBV15	TRBJ2-3	TRBD2	16	CATSGGLAGRADTQYF	TGTGCCACCAGCGGTGGACTAGCGGGGCGCGCAGATACGCAGTATTTT
NA	TRBV12-3/TRBV12-4	TRBJ2-5	TRBD2	14	CASRSGVNQETQYF	TGTGCCAGCAGGAGCGGGGTAAACCAAGAGACCCAGTACTTC
NA	TRBV6-5	TRBJ2-5	NA	14	CASSYSRVQETQYF	TGTGCCAGCAGTTACTCCAGGGTCCAAGAGACCCAGTACTTC
NA	TRBV6-1	TRBJ1-1	NA	13	CASSEGPLLEAFF	TGTGCCAGCAGTGAAGGGCCGTTACTTGAAGCTTTCTTT
NA	TRBV7-3	TRBJ2-1	TRBD2	15	CASSVGLAPYNEQFF	TGTGCCAGCAGCGTAGGACTAGCGCCCTACAATGAGCAGTTCTTC
many	TRBV5-6	TRBJ2-7	NA	15	CASSLGPGISYEQYF	TGTGCCAGCAGCTTGGGCCCAGGGATTTCCTACGAGCAGTACTTC
once	TRBV12-3/TRBV12-4	TRBJ1-5	TRBD1	15	CASPRDRENFQPQHF	TGTGCCAGCCCCCGGGACAGGGAAAATTTTCAGCCCCAGCATTTT
NA	TRBV20-1	TRBJ2-1	NA	12	CSARGRETEQFF	TGCAGTGCTAGAGGACGGGAGACTGAGCAGTTCTTC
NA	TRBV7-2	TRBJ2-3	TRBD1	14	CASSQGQATDTQYF	TGTGCCAGCAGCCAAGGACAGGCAACAGATACGCAGTATTTT
NA	TRBV29-1	TRBJ1-2	NA	16	CSVVKDLQIGNYGYTF	TGCAGCGTTGTGAAGGACCTCCAAATTGGGAACTATGGCTACACCTTC
NA	TRBV4-2	TRBJ2-1	TRBD2	16	CASSQEVAGANPEQFF	TGTGCCAGCAGCCAAGAGGTAGCGGGGGCGAACCCAGAGCAGTTCTTC
NA	TRBV11-2	TRBJ2-7	NA	14	CASSPGTGPREQYF	TGTGCCAGCAGCCCCGGGACGGGACCTCGCGAGCAGTACTTC
NA	TRBV30	TRBJ2-2	NA	15	CAWSVLGTDSGELFF	TGTGCCTGGAGTGTACTGGGCACGGACTCCGGGGAGCTGTTTTTT
few	TRBV12-3/TRBV12-4	TRBJ2-5	NA	14	CASSFGLASETQYF	TGTGCCAGCAGTTTCGGGCTAGCGTCGGAGACCCAGTACTTC
NA	TRBV28	TRBJ2-5	TRBD1	14	CASSSGQVEETQYF	TGTGCCAGCAGTTCGGGACAGGTTGAAGAGACCCAGTACTTC
few	TRBV6-6	TRBJ2-3	TRBD2	12	CARTSGSDTQYF	TGTGCCAGAACTAGCGGGAGTGATACGCAGTATTTT
NA	TRBV27	TRBJ1-5	NA	14	CASSLRSTNQPQHF	TGTGCCAGCAGTTTAAGATCCACCAATCAGCCCCAGCATTTT
few	TRBV4-2	TRBJ2-1	NA	15	CASSQDAGSYNEQFF	TGTGCCAGCAGCCAAGATGCGGGCTCCTACAATGAGCAGTTCTTC
NA	TRBV4-3	TRBJ2-3	NA	14	CASSQEVRTDTQYF	TGCGCCAGCAGCCAAGAAGTCCGCACAGATACGCAGTATTTT
many	TRBV5-1	TRBJ1-1	NA	15	CASSPGQGTNTEAFF	TGCGCCAGCAGCCCAGGCCAGGGGACGAACACTGAAGCTTTCTTT
NA	TRBV30	TRBJ1-1	TRBD1	13	CAWKTGGETEAFF	TGTGCCTGGAAAACAGGGGGTGAGACTGAAGCTTTCTTT
NA	TRBV20-1	TRBJ1-5	NA	15	CSAFGRRYSNQPQHF	TGCAGTGCTTTCGGGAGGCGTTATAGCAATCAGCCCCAGCATTTT
few	TRBV30	TRBJ2-2	TRBD1	15	CAWSGGQGDTGELFF	TGTGCCTGGAGTGGGGGACAGGGGGACACCGGGGAGCTGTTTTTT
few	TRBV19	TRBJ2-1	NA	13	CASGDLSYNEQFF	TGTGCCTCAGGGGACCTCTCCTACAATGAGCAGTTCTTC
NA	TRBV7-6	TRBJ2-2	NA	14	CASSLVVGPGELFF	TGTGCCAGCAGCTTAGTAGTCGGTCCCGGGGAGCTGTTTTTT
NA	TRBV11-3	TRBJ2-1	NA	13	CASSLMANNEQFF	TGTGCCAGCAGCTTAATGGCCAACAATGAGCAGTTCTTC
few	TRBV24-1	TRBJ2-1	TRBD1	15	CATSDSRTGGHEQFF	TGTGCCACCAGTGATTCCCGGACAGGGGGGCATGAGCAGTTCTTC